These T cell receptor beta chains were read from a single sample in a study of blood T cell repertoires in COVID-19. The assay was immunoSEQ multiplex PCR, and TCRdb's table has in-frame clones only and misses some. The data show about 480,000 clones, with approximately 90% seen just once and 4.3% held by the top ten. The sample consisted of peripheral blood. The receptors shown here come from a woman aged 25 to 39 with acute or convalescent COVID-19. The CDR3 runs from the conserved cysteine through the conserved F or W. D genes are given only for firm matches. The size of a clone is reported for some rows only, either as once, few or many, or as a class for expanded clones.

TRBD2	TRBV5-4	15	-	TRBJ2-3	TGTGCCAGCAGCCCACAAGGACTAGCGGAAGATACGCAGTATTTT	CASSPQGLAEDTQYF
-	TRBV28	13	-	TRBJ2-1	TGTGCCAGCTTACGCGGAACCTACAATGAGCAGTTCTTC	CASLRGTYNEQFF
-	TRBV19	12	many	TRBJ1-5	TGTGCCAGTAGTATGCACGGTCAGCCCCAGCATTTT	CASSMHGQPQHF
-	TRBV12-2	14	-	TRBJ1-6	TGTGCAAGTCGCTTAGACAGAATTAATTCACCCCTCCACTTT	CASRLDRINSPLHF
-	TRBV5-1	13	-	TRBJ2-7	TGCGCCAGCAGCTTGGCCGAGGGCTACGAGCAGTACTTC	CASSLAEGYEQYF
-	TRBV7-3	13	-	TRBJ1-6	TGTGCCAGCAGCTTAGGGCGGGATTCACCCCTCCACTTT	CASSLGRDSPLHF
-	TRBV29-1	13	-	TRBJ2-5	TGCAGCGCTACCGGGGGGCGCGGGGAGACCCAGTACTTC	CSATGGRGETQYF
-	TRBV2	16	-	TRBJ2-1	TGTGCCAGCAGTGATGTTCCCCGTGGAGCATACAATGAGCAGTTCTTC	CASSDVPRGAYNEQFF
-	TRBV28	15	once	TRBJ2-1	TGTGCCAGCAGTTTTCGTGGGGCCACCAACAATGAGCAGTTCTTC	CASSFRGATNNEQFF
TRBD1	TRBV5-1	16	-	TRBJ2-3	TGCGCCAGCAGCTTGGGGAGACAGGGCTCCACAGATACGCAGTATTTT	CASSLGRQGSTDTQYF
-	TRBV12-3/TRBV12-4	11	-	TRBJ1-1	TGTGCCAGCAGTTTAAGGGGTAAGGCTTTCTTT	CASSLRGKAFF
-	TRBV3-1/TRBV3-2	14	-	TRBJ1-2	TGTGCCAGCAGCCAACGCACAGGGTCCTATGGCTACACCTTC	CASSQRTGSYGYTF
-	TRBV2	17	-	TRBJ2-2	TGTGCCACCAAAGACACGGGTGGCAGGGTAGGGGCCGGGGAGCTGTTTTTT	CATKDTGGRVGAGELFF
-	TRBV2	15	-	TRBJ1-5	TGTGCCAGCAGTCTGAACAAGATTAGCAATCAGCCCCAGCATTTT	CASSLNKISNQPQHF
TRBD1	TRBV24-1	14	-	TRBJ2-1	TGTGCCACCAGCCACAGGACAGGGGGCAATGAGCAGTTCTTC	CATSHRTGGNEQFF
TRBD1	TRBV12-3/TRBV12-4	13	-	TRBJ1-4	TGTGCCAGCAGTCCGGGGGACAGGGGAAAACTGTTTTTT	CASSPGDRGKLFF
TRBD1	TRBV9	15	-	TRBJ1-2	TGTGCCAGCAGCGCGGGGGACAGGGATAACTATGGCTACACCTTC	CASSAGDRDNYGYTF
-	TRBV24-1	13	-	TRBJ2-3	TGTGCCACCAGACCACAGGGTTCCGATACGCAGTATTTT	CATRPQGSDTQYF
-	TRBV5-4	13	-	TRBJ2-5	TGTGCCAGCAGCTTGTTCAGGGAAGAGACCCAGTACTTC	CASSLFREETQYF
TRBD1	TRBV10-3	14	-	TRBJ1-5	TGTGCCAACACCGGGACAGGGGCAACTCAGCCCCAGCATTTT	CANTGTGATQPQHF
-	TRBV2	15	-	TRBJ2-7	TGTGCCAGCTCCCCGGGTGGGAGAGTAGCCTACGAGCAGTACTTC	CASSPGGRVAYEQYF
TRBD1	TRBV3-1/TRBV3-2	14	-	TRBJ2-2	TGTGCCAGCAGCCAATCCGGGACAGGTTCCGAGCTGTTTTTT	CASSQSGTGSELFF
TRBD1	TRBV6-5	12	-	TRBJ1-1	TGTGCCAGCGGCTTCCGGGACAGTGAAGCTTTCTTT	CASGFRDSEAFF
-	TRBV11-3	13	-	TRBJ2-3	TGTGCCAGCAGCTCGGGGCTAGCGAATACGCAGTATTTT	CASSSGLANTQYF
-	TRBV10-3	13	-	TRBJ1-2	TGTGCCATCCAGGACAGTGCCAACTATGGCTACACCTTC	CAIQDSANYGYTF
-	TRBV7-8	16	-	TRBJ2-3	TGTGCCAGCAGCTTACTCCAGACCGCGGGCACAGATACGCAGTATTTT	CASSLLQTAGTDTQYF
TRBD1	TRBV5-1	15	-	TRBJ2-7	TGCGCCAGCAGCTCGGACAGGGGGCCTTTGGGCGAGCAGTACTTC	CASSSDRGPLGEQYF
TRBD2	TRBV30	14	-	TRBJ2-5	TGTGCCTGGAGTAGTAAAGCGGGGGCCGAGACCCAGTACTTC	CAWSSKAGAETQYF
-	TRBV28	13	-	TRBJ2-7	TGTGCCAGCAGTTTGACAGTGGGATACGAGCAGTACTTC	CASSLTVGYEQYF
TRBD2	TRBV9	14	-	TRBJ2-7	TGTGCCAGCAGTATCACCCGGGAGCGGGGAGAGCAGTACTTC	CASSITRERGEQYF
-	TRBV2	15	-	TRBJ2-1	TGTGCCAGCAGACCCACTAGCTCGGTCTCCAATGAGCAGTTCTTC	CASRPTSSVSNEQFF
TRBD2	TRBV5-1	16	-	TRBJ2-2	TGCGCCAGCAACGGACTAGCGGGGGGATACACCGGGAAGCTGTTTTTT	CASNGLAGGYTGKLFF